The clone carrying this T cell receptor beta chain was found a few times. Antigen specificity is unknown. The V gene lost 6 bases and the J gene lost 7 bases, with 13 bases spanning the gap. This CDR3 spans 14 amino acids. The germline gives CDR1 WNHNN, CDR2 SYGVQD (reference sequence). This sample is part of a study of OX40 agonist ivuxolimab in advanced cancers. Study-wide findings and caveats: There were, on average, more expanded clones in CD8+ T cells than in CD4+.

At cycle 4 day 1, cycle 7 day 1, and baseline, blood was sampled. Only in-frame clones appear in the TCRdb table, and some are missing; sequencing was by immunoSEQ multiplex PCR. This sample has about 73,000 clones, with around 88% found just once. This clonotype was obtained from an adult with an advanced solid tumor such as melanoma, head and neck, liver or kidney cancer. The starting material was CD4+ or CD8+ T cells sorted from blood, obtained in a trial of the OX40 agonist ivuxolimab. The gene calls are TRBV10-1 and TRBJ1-6, with a tentative D call TRBD1 (5 bases). CDR3 residues: CASRVRDGNSPLHF. The CDR3 coding sequence is TGCGCCAGCAGGGTACGGGACGGAAATTCACCCCTCCACTTT.